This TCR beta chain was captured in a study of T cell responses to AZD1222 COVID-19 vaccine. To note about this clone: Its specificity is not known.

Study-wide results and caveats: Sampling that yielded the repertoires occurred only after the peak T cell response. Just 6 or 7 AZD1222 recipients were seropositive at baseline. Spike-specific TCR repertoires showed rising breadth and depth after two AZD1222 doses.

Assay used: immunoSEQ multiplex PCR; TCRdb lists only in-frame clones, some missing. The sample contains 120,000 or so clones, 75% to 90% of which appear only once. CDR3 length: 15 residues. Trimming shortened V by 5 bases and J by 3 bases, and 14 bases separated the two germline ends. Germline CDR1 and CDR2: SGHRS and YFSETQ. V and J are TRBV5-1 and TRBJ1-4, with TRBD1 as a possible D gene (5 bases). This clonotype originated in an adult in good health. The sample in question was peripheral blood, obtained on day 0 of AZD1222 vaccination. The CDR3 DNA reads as TGCGCCAGCAGACCCTCCGGGGCCTCTAATGAAAAACTGTTTTTT. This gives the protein CASRPSGASNEKLFF.